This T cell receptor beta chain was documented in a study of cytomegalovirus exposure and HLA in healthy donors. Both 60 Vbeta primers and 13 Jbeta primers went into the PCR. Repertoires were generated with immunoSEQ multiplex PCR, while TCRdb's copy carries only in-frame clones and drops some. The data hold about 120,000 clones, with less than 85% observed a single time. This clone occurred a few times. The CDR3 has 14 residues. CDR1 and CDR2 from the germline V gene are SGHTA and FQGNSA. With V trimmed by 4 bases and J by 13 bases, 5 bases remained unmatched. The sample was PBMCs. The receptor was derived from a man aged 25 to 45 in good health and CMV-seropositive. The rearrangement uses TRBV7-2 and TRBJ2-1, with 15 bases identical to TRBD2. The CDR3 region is CASSSGLAGGFQFF. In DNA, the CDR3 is TGTGCCAGCAGCTCGGGACTAGCGGGGGGCTTTCAGTTCTTC.